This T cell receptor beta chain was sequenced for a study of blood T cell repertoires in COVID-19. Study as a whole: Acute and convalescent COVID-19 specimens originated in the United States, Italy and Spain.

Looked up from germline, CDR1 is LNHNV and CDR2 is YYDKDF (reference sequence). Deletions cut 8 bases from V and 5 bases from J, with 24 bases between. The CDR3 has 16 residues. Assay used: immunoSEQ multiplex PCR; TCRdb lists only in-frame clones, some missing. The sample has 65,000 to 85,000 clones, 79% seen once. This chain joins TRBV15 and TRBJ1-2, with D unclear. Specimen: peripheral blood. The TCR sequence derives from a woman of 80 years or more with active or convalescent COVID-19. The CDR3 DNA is TGTGCCACCTCACCCGAGGGTCAGCATAAGAAGTATGGCTACACCTTC. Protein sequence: CATSPEGQHKKYGYTF.